This T cell receptor (beta chain) was captured by sequencing in a study of CD8+CD57+ T cells in acquired aplastic anemia. Findings and caveats of the study: In common between the patients and the controls were twenty-nine CD8+ CDR3 sequences.

A note on this clonotype: Its antigen is unknown.

TCR beta VDJ and CDR3 profiling used genomic DNA as template. TCRdb reprocessed the reads with MiXCR, giving one entry per CDR3 protein. The table includes about half a million distinct CDR3 sequences, approximately 32% detected once. For sequencing, patients were chosen who had shown expansion of CD8+CD57+ cells by flow cytometry. Germline CDR1 is LNHDA and CDR2 is SQIVND (reference sequence). Losses at the gene ends were 11 bases for V and 6 bases for J; bases not matched to a gene: 15. This CDR3 is 15 amino acids long. The clonotype comes from a human donor with aplastic anemia. V gene TRBV19 combines with J gene TRBJ2-7, with 11 bases lining up with TRBD1. The sequencing input was sorted CD4+, CD8+, or CD8+CD57+ T cells (not recorded which) from PBMCs. CDR3 loop: CAWRNSGTGGREQYF. For the CDR3, the DNA is TGTGCCTGGAGAAACTCAGGGACAGGGGGTCGCGAGCAGTACTTC.